This T cell receptor (beta chain) was obtained from a study of blood T cell repertoires in COVID-19. Original methodology: Estimated nucleated cell counts came from reference gene primer amplification. TCRdb keeps only in-frame clones here, not all; method: immunoSEQ multiplex PCR. The DNA was the basis for D and trimming; V, J and clone size are from that table. The sample records around 250,000 clones, approximately 90% being singletons. Study members were between about 18 and 100 years old and lived in 20 to 30 US regions. Participants' own reports of clinical history determined their cohort assignment. Cohort 3 donors were reported recovered after two negative PCRs, clearance, or symptom resolution. Trimming pared 1 base from V and 3 bases from J, leaving 10 bases between. The length of the CDR3 is 16 residues. Germline V gene data show CDR1 as LNHDA and CDR2 as SQIVND (reference sequence).

The clonotype originates from a woman aged 30 to 39 who had recovered from COVID-19. The rearrangement joins TRBV19 to TRBJ2-6; the D is unclear. The sample consisted of PBMCs or T cells enriched from blood (not recorded which). CDR3 in DNA: TGTGCCAGTAGTATAGGGTCAGTAAATGGGGCCAACGTCCTGACTTTC. Amino acids: CASSIGSVNGANVLTF.